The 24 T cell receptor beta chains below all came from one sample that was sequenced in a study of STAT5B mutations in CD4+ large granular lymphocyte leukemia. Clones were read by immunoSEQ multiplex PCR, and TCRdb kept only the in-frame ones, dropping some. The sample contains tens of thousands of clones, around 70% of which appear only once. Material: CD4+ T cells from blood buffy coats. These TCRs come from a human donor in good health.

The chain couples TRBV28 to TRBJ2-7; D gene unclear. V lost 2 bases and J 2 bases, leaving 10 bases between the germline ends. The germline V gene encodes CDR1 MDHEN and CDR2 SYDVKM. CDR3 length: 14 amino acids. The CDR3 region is CASSLPGGAYEQYV. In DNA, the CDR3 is TGTGCCAGCAGTTTACCCGGCGGCGCCTACGAGCAGTACGTC.

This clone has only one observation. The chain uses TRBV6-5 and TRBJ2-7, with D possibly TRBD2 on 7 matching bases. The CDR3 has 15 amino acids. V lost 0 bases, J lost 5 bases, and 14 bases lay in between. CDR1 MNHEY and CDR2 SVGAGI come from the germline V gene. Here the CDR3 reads CASSYSRRGGNEQYF. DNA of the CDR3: TGTGCCAGCAGTTACTCGAGGAGGGGGGGCAACGAGCAGTACTTC.

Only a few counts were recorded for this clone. The CDR3 spells CAWFRDRGGYTF. The CDR3 DNA reads TGTGCCTGGTTTCGGGACAGAGGAGGCTACACCTTC. The V and J genes are TRBV30 and TRBJ1-2; 7 bases map to TRBD1. The V gene end was trimmed by 5 bases and the J gene end by 8 bases; junction bases not matched to a gene: 8. The germline CDR1 and CDR2 sequences are GTSNPN and SVGIG (reference sequence). The CDR3 has 12 amino acids.

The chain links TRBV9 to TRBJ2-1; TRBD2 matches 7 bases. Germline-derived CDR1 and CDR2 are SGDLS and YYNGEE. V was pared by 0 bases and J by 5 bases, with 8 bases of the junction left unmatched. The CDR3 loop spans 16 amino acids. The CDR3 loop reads CASSVGEGRGHNEQFF. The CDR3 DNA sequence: TGTGCCAGCAGCGTAGGGGAGGGCCGAGGCCACAATGAGCAGTTCTTC.

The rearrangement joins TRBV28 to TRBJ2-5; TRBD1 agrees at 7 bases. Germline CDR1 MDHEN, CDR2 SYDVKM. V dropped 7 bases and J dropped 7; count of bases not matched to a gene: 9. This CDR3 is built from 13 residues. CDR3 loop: CASTPGQKRTQYF. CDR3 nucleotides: TGTGCCAGCACCCCGGGACAGAAGAGGACCCAGTACTTC.

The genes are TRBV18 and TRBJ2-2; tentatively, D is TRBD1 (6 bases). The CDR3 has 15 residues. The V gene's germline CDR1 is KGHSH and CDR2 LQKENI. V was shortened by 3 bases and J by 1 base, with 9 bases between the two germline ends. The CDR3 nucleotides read TGTGCCAGCTCACCGCGACAGGAGAACACCGGGGAGCTGTTTTTT. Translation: CASSPRQENTGELFF.

CDR3 bases: TGTGCCACCAGCAGAGTGAGGGAGGCTTTCTACAATGAGCAGTTCTTC. It is translated as CATSRVREAFYNEQFF. V usage is TRBV15 and J usage is TRBJ2-1; perhaps TRBD2 as D (6 bases). CDR1 LNHNV and CDR2 YYDKDF come from the germline V gene (reference sequence). V dropped 1 base and J dropped 3 bases, with 13 bases sitting between them. This CDR3 contains 16 residues. The complete variable domain, with remaining parts taken from reference TRBV15 and TRBJ2-1, reads DAMVIQNPRYQVTQFGKPVTLSCSQTLNHNVMYWYQQKSSQAPKLLFHYYDKDFNNEADTPDNFQSRRPNTSFCFLDIRSPGLGDTAMYLCATSRVREAFYNEQFFGPGTRLTVL.

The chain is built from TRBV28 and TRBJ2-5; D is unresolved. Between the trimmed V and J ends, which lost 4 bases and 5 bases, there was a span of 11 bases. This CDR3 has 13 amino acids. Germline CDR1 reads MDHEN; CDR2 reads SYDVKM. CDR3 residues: CASSSPSMETQYF. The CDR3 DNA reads TGTGCCAGCAGTTCTCCTAGTATGGAGACCCAGTACTTC.

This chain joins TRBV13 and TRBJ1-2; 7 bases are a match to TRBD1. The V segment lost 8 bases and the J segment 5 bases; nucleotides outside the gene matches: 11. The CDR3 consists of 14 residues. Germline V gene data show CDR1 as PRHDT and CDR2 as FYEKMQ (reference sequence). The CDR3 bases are TGTGCCAGCTGGAGGGGGCCCCCTAGATATGGCTACACCTTC. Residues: CASWRGPPRYGYTF.

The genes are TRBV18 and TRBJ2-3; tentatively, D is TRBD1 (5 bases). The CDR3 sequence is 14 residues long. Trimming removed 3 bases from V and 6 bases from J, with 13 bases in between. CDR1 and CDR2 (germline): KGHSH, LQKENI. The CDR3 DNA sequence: TGTGCCAGCTCACCTCAAAGGGGAATGGATACGCAGTATTTT. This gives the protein CASSPQRGMDTQYF.

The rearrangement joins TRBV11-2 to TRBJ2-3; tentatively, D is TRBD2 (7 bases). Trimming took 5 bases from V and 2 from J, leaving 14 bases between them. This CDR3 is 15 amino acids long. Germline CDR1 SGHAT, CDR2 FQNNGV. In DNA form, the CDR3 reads TGTGCCAGCAGCCCCGGGGGGCAAGTCACAGATACGCAGTATTTT. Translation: CASSPGGQVTDTQYF. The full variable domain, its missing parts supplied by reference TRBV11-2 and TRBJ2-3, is EAGVAQSPRYKIIEKRQSVAFWCNPISGHATLYWYQQILGQGPKLLIQFQNNGVVDDSQLPKDRFSAERLKGVDSTLKIQPAKLEDSAVYLCASSPGGQVTDTQYFGPGTRLTVL.

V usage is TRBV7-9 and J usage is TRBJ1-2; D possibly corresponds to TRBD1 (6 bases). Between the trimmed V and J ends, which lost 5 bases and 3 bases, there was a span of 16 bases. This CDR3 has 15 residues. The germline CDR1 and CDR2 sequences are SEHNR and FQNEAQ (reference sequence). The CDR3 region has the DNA TGTGCCAGCAGCCCAACGGGGGCAGGTCACTATGGCTACACCTTC. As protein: CASSPTGAGHYGYTF.

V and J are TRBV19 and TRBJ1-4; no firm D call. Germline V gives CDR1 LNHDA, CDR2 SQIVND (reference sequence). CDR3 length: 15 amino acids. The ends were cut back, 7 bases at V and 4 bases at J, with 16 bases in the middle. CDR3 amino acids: CASTDRGALNEKLFF. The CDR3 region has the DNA TGTGCCAGTACGGACCGTGGTGCCCTTAATGAAAAACTGTTTTTT.

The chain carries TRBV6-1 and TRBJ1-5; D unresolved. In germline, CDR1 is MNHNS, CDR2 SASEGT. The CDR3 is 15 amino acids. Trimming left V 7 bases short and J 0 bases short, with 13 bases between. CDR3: CASNTLDYSNQPQHF. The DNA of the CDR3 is TGTGCCAGCAACACCCTCGACTATAGCAATCAGCCCCAGCATTTT.

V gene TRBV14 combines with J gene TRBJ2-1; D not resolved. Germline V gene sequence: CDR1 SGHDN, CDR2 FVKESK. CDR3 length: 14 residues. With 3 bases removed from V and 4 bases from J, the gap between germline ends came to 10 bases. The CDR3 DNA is TGTGCCAGCAGCCAGACGACGGTATACAATGAGCAGTTCTTC. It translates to CASSQTTVYNEQFF.

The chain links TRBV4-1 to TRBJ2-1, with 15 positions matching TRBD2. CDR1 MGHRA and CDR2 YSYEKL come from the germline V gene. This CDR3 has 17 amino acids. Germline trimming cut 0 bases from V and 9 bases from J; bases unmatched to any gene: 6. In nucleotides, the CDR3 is TGCGCCAGCAGCCAAGATCGGACTAGCGGGGGGGTGGGTGAGCAGTTCTTC. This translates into CASSQDRTSGGVGEQFF.

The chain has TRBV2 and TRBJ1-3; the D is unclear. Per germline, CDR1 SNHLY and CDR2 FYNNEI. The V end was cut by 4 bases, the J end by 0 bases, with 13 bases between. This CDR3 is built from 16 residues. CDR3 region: CASSAARLFSGNTIYF. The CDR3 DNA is TGTGCCAGCAGTGCGGCACGGCTGTTCTCTGGAAACACCATATATTTT.

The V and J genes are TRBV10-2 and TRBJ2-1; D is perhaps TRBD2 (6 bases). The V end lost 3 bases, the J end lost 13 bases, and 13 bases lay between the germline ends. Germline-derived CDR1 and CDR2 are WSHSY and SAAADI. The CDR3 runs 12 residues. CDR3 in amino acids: CASSDGGVRQFF. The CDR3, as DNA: TGCGCCAGCAGTGATGGCGGGGTGCGTCAGTTCTTC.

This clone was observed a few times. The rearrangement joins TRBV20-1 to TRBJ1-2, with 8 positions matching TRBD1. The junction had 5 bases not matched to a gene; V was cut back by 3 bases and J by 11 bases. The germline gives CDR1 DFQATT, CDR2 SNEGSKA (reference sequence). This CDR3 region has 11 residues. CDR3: CSARDRVQYTF. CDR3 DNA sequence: TGCAGTGCTAGGGACAGGGTTCAGTACACCTTC.

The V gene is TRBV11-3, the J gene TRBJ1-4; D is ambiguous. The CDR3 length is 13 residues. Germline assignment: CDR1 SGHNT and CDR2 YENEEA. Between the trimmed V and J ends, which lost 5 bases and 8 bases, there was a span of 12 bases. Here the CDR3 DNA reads TGTGCCAGCAGCCGGGATGGCGAAGAAAAACTGTTTTTT. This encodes CASSRDGEEKLFF.

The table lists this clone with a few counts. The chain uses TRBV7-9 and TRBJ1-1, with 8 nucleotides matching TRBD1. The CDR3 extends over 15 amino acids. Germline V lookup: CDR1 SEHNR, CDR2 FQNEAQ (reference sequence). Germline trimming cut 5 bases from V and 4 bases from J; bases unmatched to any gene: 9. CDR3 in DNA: TGTGCCAGCAGCCAGCCCAGGGGGCAAGGCACTGAAGCTTTCTTT. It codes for CASSQPRGQGTEAFF.

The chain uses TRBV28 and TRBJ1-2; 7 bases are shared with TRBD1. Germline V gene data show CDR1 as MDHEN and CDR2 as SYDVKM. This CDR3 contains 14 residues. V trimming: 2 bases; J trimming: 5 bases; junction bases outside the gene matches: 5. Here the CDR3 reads CASSLGRGGYGYTF. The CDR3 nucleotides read TGTGCCAGCAGTTTAGGCAGGGGGGGGTATGGCTACACCTTC.

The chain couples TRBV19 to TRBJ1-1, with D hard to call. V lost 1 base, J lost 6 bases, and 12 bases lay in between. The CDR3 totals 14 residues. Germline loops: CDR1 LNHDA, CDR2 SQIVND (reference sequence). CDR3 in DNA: TGTGCCAGTAGTATAGGAGGAGGGAAAGCTGAAGCTTTCTTT. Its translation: CASSIGGGKAEAFF.

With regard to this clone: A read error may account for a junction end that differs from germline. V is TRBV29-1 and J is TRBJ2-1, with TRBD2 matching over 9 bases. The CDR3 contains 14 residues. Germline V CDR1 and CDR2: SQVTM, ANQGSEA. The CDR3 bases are TGCAGCGCCGACCCTAGCGGGGTGTACAATGAGCGGTTCTTC. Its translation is CSADPSGVYNERFF.